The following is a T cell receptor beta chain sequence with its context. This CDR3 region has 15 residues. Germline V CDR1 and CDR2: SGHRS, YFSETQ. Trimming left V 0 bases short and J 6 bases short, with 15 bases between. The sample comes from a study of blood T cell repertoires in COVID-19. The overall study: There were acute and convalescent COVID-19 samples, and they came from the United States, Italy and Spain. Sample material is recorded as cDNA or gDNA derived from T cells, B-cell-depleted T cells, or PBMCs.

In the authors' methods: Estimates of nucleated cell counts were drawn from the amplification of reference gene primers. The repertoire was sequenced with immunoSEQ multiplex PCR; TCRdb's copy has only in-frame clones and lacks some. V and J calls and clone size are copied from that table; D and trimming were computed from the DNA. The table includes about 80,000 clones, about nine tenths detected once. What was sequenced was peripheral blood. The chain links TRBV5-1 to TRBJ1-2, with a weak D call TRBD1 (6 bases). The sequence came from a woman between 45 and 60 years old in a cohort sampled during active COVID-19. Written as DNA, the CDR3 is TGCGCCAGCAGCTTGGTTGGCAGGGGATCGGATGGCTACACCTTC. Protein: CASSLVGRGSDGYTF.